A single sample is the source of the 11 T cell receptor beta chains below, sequenced in a study of cytomegalovirus exposure and HLA in healthy donors. Vbeta (60) and Jbeta (13) primers were used in the PCR. The protocol was immunoSEQ multiplex PCR, while the TCRdb copy is restricted to in-frame clones and leaves out a portion. The sample records about 180,000 clones, more than 65% being singletons. The sample comprised PBMCs. The receptors shown here come from a girl aged 2-9 years in good health and CMV-seropositive.

The chain recombines TRBV28 with TRBJ2-1; D is ambiguous. Germline V gene sequence: CDR1 MDHEN, CDR2 SYDVKM. The V and J ends lost 6 bases and 12 bases respectively, with 21 bases between them. The CDR3 is 14 residues long. In nucleotides, the CDR3 is TGTGCCAGCAGATACTACCTAGAAGGCGGCGGGCAGTTCTTC. Translation gives CASRYYLEGGGQFF.

This CDR3 is CAWSPLTGGYEQYF. The CDR3 region has the DNA TGTGCCTGGAGTCCTCTCACGGGAGGGTACGAGCAGTACTTC. The chain recombines TRBV30 with TRBJ2-7, with 8 bases fitting TRBD2. CDR1 is GTSNPN and CDR2 is SVGIG in the germline V gene (reference sequence). CDR3 length equals 14 residues. The ends lost 2 bases at V and 4 bases at J; junction bases unmatched: 7.

This chain uses TRBV13 with TRBJ1-2; D might be TRBD1 (6 bases). Trimming left V 0 bases short and J 2 bases short, with 7 bases between. Germline V gene lookup returns CDR1 PRHDT and CDR2 FYEKMQ (reference sequence). This CDR3 comprises 14 residues. CDR3 nucleotides: TGTGCCAGCAGCTTAGGGCAGGGGAACTATGGCTACACCTTC. Amino acids: CASSLGQGNYGYTF.

The rearrangement links TRBV30 to TRBJ1-1; possible D gene TRBD1, 6 bases. V shed 1 base and J shed 8 bases, with 11 bases lying between them. Germline V gene sequence: CDR1 GTSNPN, CDR2 SVGIG (reference sequence). The CDR3 is 12 amino acids. The CDR3 loop reads CAWSGGGGEAFF. CDR3 in DNA: TGTGCCTGGAGTGGAGGGGGGGGCGAAGCTTTCTTT.

CDR3 sequence: CASRTYDTSNTEAFF. The CDR3 nucleotides are TGTGCCAGCAGAACCTACGACACCTCTAACACTGAAGCTTTCTTT. The genes are TRBV6-6 and TRBJ1-1; D gene uncertain. V lost 6 bases to trimming and J lost 2 bases, with 16 bases between them. From germline, CDR1 is MNHNY and CDR2 SVGAGI (reference sequence). The CDR3 is 15 residues long.

For the CDR3, the DNA is TGCGCCAGCAACGTCGGGGTGAGCGGGGAGCTGTTTTTT. It codes for CASNVGVSGELFF. This chain joins TRBV5-1 and TRBJ2-2, with D possibly matching TRBD2 (5 bases). Germline lookup yields CDR1 SGHRS and CDR2 YFSETQ. V shed 6 bases and J shed 7 bases, with 13 bases lying between them. The CDR3 sequence is 13 residues long.

This chain connects TRBV11-2 to TRBJ1-4; 11 nucleotides match TRBD1. The germline V gene has CDR1 SGHAT and CDR2 FQNNGV. With V trimmed by 5 bases and J by 7 bases, 3 bases remained unmatched. The CDR3 is made up of 14 amino acids. The CDR3 region has the DNA TGTGCCAGCAGCCTGGGACAGGGGGTTGAAAAACTGTTTTTT. Encoded protein: CASSLGQGVEKLFF.

This chain uses TRBV28 with TRBJ1-5; TRBD1 matches 7 bases. There are 15 residues in the CDR3. CDR1 is MDHEN, CDR2 SYDVKM, per germline. With 6 bases clipped from V and 7 bases from J, the junction kept 12 bases outside the gene matches. CDR3 residues: CASSLTGSGGQPQHF. The CDR3 DNA is TGTGCCAGCAGCCTGACAGGGAGTGGTGGGCAGCCCCAGCATTTT.

This clone appeared a few times. The rearrangement joins TRBV6-5 to TRBJ1-1, with 9 bases aligning to TRBD1. The CDR3 loop spans 12 amino acids. V dropped 5 bases and J dropped 9; count of bases not matched to a gene: 4. Germline lookup yields CDR1 MNHEY and CDR2 SVGAGI. The CDR3 region is CASSEYRGQAFF. Here the CDR3 DNA reads TGTGCCAGCAGTGAATACAGGGGGCAAGCTTTCTTT.

The chain recombines TRBV29-1 with TRBJ1-2; D remains unclear. The CDR3 loop spans 11 amino acids. Germline V gene lookup returns CDR1 SQVTM and CDR2 ANQGSEA. V gave up 4 bases and J gave up 8 bases, with 11 bases separating them. The CDR3 loop reads CSVVSGRGYTF. The CDR3, as DNA: TGCAGCGTTGTGTCTGGTCGGGGCTACACCTTC. Looking up the rest from reference TRBV29-1 and TRBJ1-2 gives the full variable domain: SAVISQKPSRDICQRGTSLTIQCQVDSQVTMMFWYRQQPGQSLTLIATANQGSEATYESGFVIDKFPISRPNLTFSTLTVSNMSPEDSSIYLCSVVSGRGYTFGSGTRLTVV.

For the CDR3, the DNA is TGTGCCAGCCTGGATCGACAGCACTATGGCTACACCTTC. Protein: CASLDRQHYGYTF. The V gene is TRBV2, the J gene TRBJ1-2; D is perhaps TRBD1 (5 bases). The CDR3 sequence is 13 residues long. In germline, CDR1 is SNHLY, CDR2 FYNNEI. V dropped 8 bases and J dropped 3 bases, with 13 bases sitting between them.